Presented here are 21 T cell receptor beta chains from one specimen sequenced in a study of T cells in Graves' hyperthyroidism and ophthalmopathy. TCR beta CDR3 sequences were amplified from RNA transcripts. With the HTBI primer set, the TCR CDR3 went through a first round of RT-PCR. MiXCR, applied by TCRdb to the multiplex PCR reads, yields one record per CDR3 protein. The sample contains approximately 360,000 distinct CDR3 sequences, less than 20% of which appear only once. Sequenced material: blood. These receptor sequences come from a woman between 18 and 29 years old with Graves' hyperthyroidism that later progressed to Graves' ophthalmopathy.

This clonotype was counted a few times. This chain uses TRBV19 with TRBJ1-1, with D possibly matching TRBD1 (6 bases). V lost 5 bases and J 4 bases, leaving 11 bases between the germline ends. The CDR3 extends over 13 amino acids. CDR1 LNHDA and CDR2 SQIVND come from the germline V gene (reference sequence). The CDR3 DNA is TGTGCCAGTAGTCCAGGGGCAGGCACTGAAGCTTTCTTT. This translates into CASSPGAGTEAFF.

The V call is TRBV4-1, the J call TRBJ2-5; D uncertain. Between the trimmed V and J ends, which lost 3 bases and 2 bases, there was a span of 7 bases. Germline CDR1 reads MGHRA; CDR2 reads YSYEKL. This CDR3 comprises 13 residues. The CDR3 DNA reads as TGCGCCAGCAGCCAGAACAGACAAGAGACCCAGTACTTC. The encoded protein is CASSQNRQETQYF.

Notes on this clonotype: It may be a read error: a sequence one base away is much more abundant. The chain is built from TRBV30 and TRBJ2-7, with unresolved D. The J call is in doubt because the DNA end fits TRBJ2-1 better. CDR3 length: 13 residues. Germline CDR1 and CDR2: GTSNPN and SVGIG (reference sequence). The CDR3 bases are TGTGCCTGGAGTGTATCCGGAACCTACGAGCAGTTCTTC. Protein: CAWSVSGTYEQFF.

This rearrangement joins TRBV20-1 to TRBJ1-2, with 9 bases aligning to TRBD1. Germline values: CDR1 DFQATT, CDR2 SNEGSKA (reference sequence). The CDR3 sequence is 13 residues long. V was clipped by 6 bases and J by 4 bases; unmatched bases: 6. This chain's CDR3 is CSAKGQGPYGYTF. The CDR3, as DNA: TGCAGTGCAAAGGGACAGGGACCCTATGGCTACACCTTC.

As concerns this clonotype: This may arise from a read error, as a much more abundant clone is one base away. The chain recombines TRBV20-1 with TRBJ2-1; TRBD1 is a possible D gene (6 bases). The germline V and J ends were trimmed by 0 bases and 7 bases, with 22 bases remaining between them. The CDR3 totals 17 residues. Germline CDR1 and CDR2: DFQATT and SNEGSKA (reference sequence). The CDR3 here is CSARDDRNRENPNEQFF. CDR3 in DNA: TGCAGTGCTAGAGACGACCGAAACAGGGAAAATCCTAATGAGCAGTTCTTC.

In this sample, this clonotype turned up many times. This chain links TRBV7-2 with TRBJ2-7; D unclear. The CDR3 has 14 residues. Germline-derived CDR1 and CDR2 are SGHTA and FQGNSA. The ends were cut back, 3 bases at V and 2 bases at J, with 11 bases in the middle. DNA of the CDR3: TGTGCCAGCAGCTTGCTAGGACCCGCCTACGAGCAGTACTTC. It specifies CASSLLGPAYEQYF.

The J gene is TRBJ2-1, the V gene TRBV11-3; D might be TRBD2 (6 bases). V lost 5 bases and J lost 7, with 12 bases in between. CDR1 and CDR2 from the germline V gene are SGHNT and YENEEA. The CDR3 loop spans 13 amino acids. DNA of the CDR3: TGTGCCAGCAGCCCCGCTAGCGTGAATGAGCAGTTCTTC. Translated: CASSPASVNEQFF.

With respect to this clonotype: The junction differs from germline at one of its ends, possibly a read error. This chain uses TRBV6-1 with TRBJ1-1, with TRBD1 as a possible D gene (6 bases). This CDR3 comprises 17 residues. Germline V gives CDR1 MNHNS, CDR2 SASEGT. The CDR3 bases are TGTGCCAGCAGAGAAGCGGCGACCGGGGGCGGAAACACTGAAGCTTTCTTT. As protein: CASREAATGGGNTEAFF.

This clonotype was observed many times. CDR3 in DNA: TGTGCCAGCAGCTTCGCGGAGGGACTAGAGACCCAGTACTTC. Protein product: CASSFAEGLETQYF. The genes are TRBV7-9 and TRBJ2-5, with D possibly TRBD2 on 6 matching bases. The CDR3 sequence is 14 residues long. V was clipped by 3 bases and J by 4 bases, with 12 bases between them. Germline CDR1 and CDR2: SEHNR and FQNEAQ (reference sequence). Full variable domain (missing parts from reference TRBV7-9 and TRBJ2-5): DTGVSQNPRHKITKRGQNVTFRCDPISEHNRLYWYRQTLGQGPEFLTYFQNEAQLEKSRLLSDRFSAERPKGSFSTLEIQRTEQGDSAMYLCASSFAEGLETQYFGPGTRLLVL.

The rearrangement links TRBV9 to TRBJ2-1; 9 nucleotides align to TRBD2. The germline gives CDR1 SGDLS, CDR2 YYNGEE. This CDR3 has 17 amino acids. J gave up 10 bases and V 0 bases, and 14 bases lay outside the gene matches. CDR3 sequence reads: CASSVDPEGGRAFEQFF. For the CDR3, the DNA is TGTGCCAGCAGCGTAGATCCCGAAGGCGGGAGGGCCTTCGAGCAGTTCTTC.

The chain has TRBV4-1 and TRBJ1-1; 9 nucleotides line up with TRBD1. Germline values: CDR1 MGHRA, CDR2 YSYEKL. J gave up 5 bases and V 6 bases, and 4 bases lay outside the gene matches. CDR3 length: 13 residues. DNA of the CDR3: TGCGCCAGCAGAGGGACAGGGAGGACTGAAGCTTTCTTT. This translates into CASRGTGRTEAFF.

The sample holds many counts of this clonotype. The chain links TRBV12-3 or TRBV12-4 to TRBJ1-4; the D gene is possibly TRBD1 (5 bases). Between the trimmed V and J ends, which lost 6 bases and 3 bases, there was a span of 11 bases. This CDR3 spans 14 amino acids. This CDR3 is CASSPTGPNEKLFF. The CDR3 coding sequence is TGTGCCAGCAGCCCCACGGGACCTAATGAAAAACTGTTTTTT.

The sample holds many counts of this clonotype. V is TRBV28 and J is TRBJ1-3, with unresolved D. Per the germline V gene, CDR1 is MDHEN and CDR2 is SYDVKM. Trimming cost V 6 bases and J 0 bases, with 12 bases left between them. The CDR3 covers 15 residues. The CDR3 sequence: CASSPGLYSGNTIYF. CDR3 nucleotide sequence: TGTGCCAGCAGCCCTGGACTGTACTCTGGAAACACCATATATTTT.

This clonotype was detected ten times or more. The chain carries TRBV13 and TRBJ2-1; 7 bases align to TRBD1. CDR3 length equals 15 residues. J gave up 5 bases and V 4 bases, and 8 bases lay outside the gene matches. Per the germline V gene, CDR1 is PRHDT and CDR2 is FYEKMQ (reference sequence). The CDR3 protein is CASSSPGQRDNEQFF. CDR3 DNA sequence: TGTGCCAGCAGCTCCCCGGGACAGAGGGACAATGAGCAGTTCTTC.

Of note for this clonotype: This may be a read error: a much more frequent sequence differs by one nucleotide. This sequence joins TRBV5-1 and TRBJ1-1; D is unresolved. Germline V lookup: CDR1 SGHRS, CDR2 YFSETQ. The CDR3 runs to 14 residues. In DNA, the CDR3 is TGCACCAGCAGCTCTACCACACGGAACACTGAAGCTTTCTTT. Translated: CTSSSTTRNTEAFF. Variable domain in full (rest from reference TRBV5-1 and TRBJ1-1): KAGVTQTPRYLIKTRGQQVTLSCSPISGHRSVSWYQQTPGQGLQFLFEYFSETQRNKGNFPGRFSGRQFSNSRSEMNVSTLELGDSALYLCTSSSTTRNTEAFFGQGTRLTVV.

The chain combines TRBV9 with TRBJ2-3; the match to TRBD1 covers 10 bases. The CDR3 extends over 14 amino acids. Losses at the gene ends were 3 bases for V and 3 bases for J; bases not matched to a gene: 1. Germline V gene data show CDR1 as SGDLS and CDR2 as YYNGEE. CDR3 nucleotide sequence: TGTGCCAGCAGCGAGGACAGGGGGACAGATACGCAGTATTTT. Translation: CASSEDRGTDTQYF.

J is TRBJ2-7 and V is TRBV12-3 or TRBV12-4; the D is unclear. V shed 2 bases and J shed 2 bases, with 10 bases lying between them. This CDR3 comprises 14 residues. The CDR3, as DNA: TGTGCCAGCAGTTTATCGGAACAACCCTACGAGCAGTACTTC. It yields the protein CASSLSEQPYEQYF.

This clonotype was seen ten or more times. The J gene is TRBJ2-3, the V gene TRBV24-1; TRBD2 might be the D (6 bases). Germline V gives CDR1 KGHDR, CDR2 SFDVKD. The CDR3 covers 15 residues. The V end was cut by 4 bases, the J end by 0 bases, with 10 bases between. The DNA of the CDR3 is TGTGCCACCAGTGACCCCGGGAGTAGCACAGATACGCAGTATTTT. Its translation: CATSDPGSSTDTQYF.

This clonotype was observed many times. The chain couples TRBV5-1 to TRBJ2-1, with TRBD1 as a possible D gene (6 bases). CDR3 length: 13 amino acids. Trimming shortened V by 4 bases and J by 5 bases, and 10 bases separated the two germline ends. The germline V gene has CDR1 SGHRS and CDR2 YFSETQ. The CDR3 here is CASSPDSNNEQFF. The DNA for the CDR3 is TGCGCCAGCAGCCCGGACAGTAACAATGAGCAGTTCTTC.

V gene TRBV5-5 combines with J gene TRBJ2-7; 11 bases align to TRBD2. The CDR3 sequence is 15 residues long. CDR1 SGHKS and CDR2 YYEKEE come from the germline V gene (reference sequence). V dropped 4 bases and J dropped 7; count of bases not matched to a gene: 10. The CDR3 here is CASSLGTSGLEEQYF. CDR3 in DNA: TGTGCCAGCAGCCTGGGGACTAGCGGTCTTGAAGAGCAGTACTTC.

This chain uses TRBV6-9 with TRBJ1-2; the match to TRBD1 covers 7 bases. Germline lookup yields CDR1 MNHGY and CDR2 SVAAGI. V was clipped by 5 bases and J by 7 bases; unmatched bases: 16. This CDR3 contains 16 residues. In nucleotides, the CDR3 is TGTGCCAGCAGTGAGTCGAAGGGACAGCCTCAGGGTGGCTACACCTTC. Translated: CASSESKGQPQGGYTF.